The rows below give T cell receptor beta chains drawn from one sample of a study of blood T cell repertoires in COVID-19. TCRdb keeps only in-frame clones here, not all; method: immunoSEQ multiplex PCR. This table has about 120,000 clones, around 81% appearing once. Material for sequencing was peripheral blood. The receptors here all came from a man in his 70s with acute or convalescent COVID-19. Both conserved end residues are part of each CDR3. The D gene is left open where the match is weak. Clone size, where shown, is once, few, many, or a class for clones that have expanded.

J gene: TRBJ2-1; D gene: TRBD1; CDR3 length: 16; clone size: NA; V gene: TRBV19; CDR3 DNA: TGTGCCAGTAGTGTCCTCGCAGGGGGAACCTACAATGAGCAGTTCTTC; CDR3 protein: CASSVLAGGTYNEQFF
J gene: TRBJ2-1; D gene: NA; CDR3 length: 14; clone size: NA; V gene: TRBV28; CDR3 DNA: TGTGCCAGCAGTTTCAGGAACACCTACAATGAGCAGTTCTTC; CDR3 protein: CASSFRNTYNEQFF
J gene: TRBJ1-2; D gene: NA; CDR3 length: 13; clone size: NA; V gene: TRBV6-5; CDR3 DNA: TGTGCCAGCATCCCCCGGGGGGTGGGTGGCTACACCTTC; CDR3 protein: CASIPRGVGGYTF
J gene: TRBJ1-2; D gene: TRBD1; CDR3 length: 15; clone size: NA; V gene: TRBV11-2; CDR3 DNA: TGTGCCAGCAGCCACTGGACAGGGGCCAACTATGGCTACACCTTC; CDR3 protein: CASSHWTGANYGYTF
J gene: TRBJ2-5; D gene: TRBD1; CDR3 length: 14; clone size: NA; V gene: TRBV2; CDR3 DNA: TGTGCCAGCAGGGGAGCAGGGGGCTGGGAGACCCAGTACTTC; CDR3 protein: CASRGAGGWETQYF
J gene: TRBJ2-7; D gene: NA; CDR3 length: 12; clone size: few; V gene: TRBV11-3; CDR3 DNA: TGTGCCAGCAGCTTAGTGCCAGACGAGCAGTACTTC; CDR3 protein: CASSLVPDEQYF
J gene: TRBJ1-4; D gene: TRBD1; CDR3 length: 14; clone size: NA; V gene: TRBV5-1; CDR3 DNA: TGCGCCAGCAGCTTGGGACAGGGTTACGAAAAACTGTTTTTT; CDR3 protein: CASSLGQGYEKLFF
J gene: TRBJ1-1; D gene: NA; CDR3 length: 13; clone size: NA; V gene: TRBV5-1; CDR3 DNA: TGCGCCAGCAGCTTGGTATCTAACACTGAAGCTTTCTTT; CDR3 protein: CASSLVSNTEAFF
J gene: TRBJ2-5; D gene: NA; CDR3 length: 12; clone size: NA; V gene: TRBV5-6; CDR3 DNA: TGTGCCAGCAGCGTTGGAGGGGAGACCCAGTACTTC; CDR3 protein: CASSVGGETQYF
J gene: TRBJ2-3; D gene: TRBD1; CDR3 length: 14; clone size: NA; V gene: TRBV5-1; CDR3 DNA: TGCGCCAGCAGGCTAAGGACAGGGACAGATACGCAGTATTTT; CDR3 protein: CASRLRTGTDTQYF
J gene: TRBJ1-1; D gene: TRBD1; CDR3 length: 16; clone size: once; V gene: TRBV5-1; CDR3 DNA: TGCGCCAGCAGCTTATGGACAGGGAACGTGAACACTGAAGCTTTCTTT; CDR3 protein: CASSLWTGNVNTEAFF
J gene: TRBJ1-1; D gene: NA; CDR3 length: 16; clone size: few; V gene: TRBV5-5; CDR3 DNA: TGTGCCAGCAGCTTGGCTTTGGGGGCCCCCCCCACTGAAGCTTTCTTT; CDR3 protein: CASSLALGAPPTEAFF
J gene: TRBJ2-7; D gene: NA; CDR3 length: 13; clone size: NA; V gene: TRBV2; CDR3 DNA: TGTGCCAGCAGGGGGGACACCTACTACGAGCAGTACTTC; CDR3 protein: CASRGDTYYEQYF
J gene: TRBJ1-3; D gene: TRBD1; CDR3 length: 18; clone size: once; V gene: TRBV4-2; CDR3 DNA: TGTGCCAGCAGCCCAGCAGGAGCAGGGGGCCGCTCTGGAAACACCATATATTTT; CDR3 protein: CASSPAGAGGRSGNTIYF
J gene: TRBJ2-5; D gene: TRBD2; CDR3 length: 18; clone size: NA; V gene: TRBV5-1; CDR3 DNA: TGCGCCAGCAGCCTGGGGACTAGCGGGGGGGCCGGTATGGAGACCCAGTACTTC; CDR3 protein: CASSLGTSGGAGMETQYF
J gene: TRBJ2-5; D gene: NA; CDR3 length: 13; clone size: NA; V gene: TRBV7-2; CDR3 DNA: TGTGCCAGCAGTTCTACCCGAGGGGAGACCCAGTACTTC; CDR3 protein: CASSSTRGETQYF
J gene: TRBJ1-2; D gene: NA; CDR3 length: 17; clone size: NA; V gene: TRBV9; CDR3 DNA: TGTGCCAGCAGCGTAGACGTCTGGGGAAGGGGCGACTATGGCTACACCTTC; CDR3 protein: CASSVDVWGRGDYGYTF
J gene: TRBJ1-2; D gene: NA; CDR3 length: 16; clone size: NA; V gene: TRBV11-1; CDR3 DNA: TGTGCCAGCAGCCCACGTGAGTGGGGAGCTAACTATGGCTACACCTTC; CDR3 protein: CASSPREWGANYGYTF
J gene: TRBJ2-7; D gene: TRBD2; CDR3 length: 14; clone size: NA; V gene: TRBV5-4; CDR3 DNA: TGTGCCAGCAAACGGGCGGGGGGTCTCTACGAGCAGTACTTC; CDR3 protein: CASKRAGGLYEQYF